This note documents a single T cell receptor beta chain sequence. This clone occurred once. The specificity of this receptor is unknown. No base quality values were provided; no much bigger clone lies one nucleotide off. These data belong to a study of T cell changes during pregnancy in multiple sclerosis (dated by TCRdb to about 2019). Looking at the study overall: The study examined how the T cell repertoire changed over the course of pregnancy in women with multiple sclerosis.

Library generation was performed with the immunoSEQ multiplex PCR assay. In TCRdb, the immuneACCESS table is reduced to in-frame sequences with V and J assigned. These tables do not hold every clone; where another copy was compared, an unresolved V gene accounts for under half, and the others remain unexplained. The sample profile shows some 59,000 clones; about 89% of them were found once. The ten largest clones take up roughly 2.7% of the sample. V drops 3 bases and J drops 10 bases, leaving 14 bases in between. The germline V gene specifies SGDLS as CDR1 and YYNGEE as CDR2. The CDR3 runs 13 amino acids, cysteine and phenylalanine included. The only DNA kept is the CDR3, 39 bases in frame from the first base.

Source: peripheral blood, taken in the first trimester of pregnancy. The TCR was taken from a female donor with multiple sclerosis, enrolled in a pregnancy study. The chain was built from TRBV9 and TRBJ2-1, with no confident D gene call. The sequenced DNA: TGTGCCAGCAGCGCTATCTCATTCGGGGAGCAGTTCTTC. Its protein reads: CASSAISFGEQFF.